This record covers a single T cell receptor beta chain. Germline V CDR1 and CDR2: LGHNT, FRNRAP. The CDR3 covers 13 residues. V was shortened by 5 bases and J by 0 bases, with 7 bases between the two germline ends. The sample comes from a study of blood T cell repertoires in COVID-19. As processed by the authors: From reference gene primer amplification, estimates of nucleated cell counts were derived. Measured with immunoSEQ multiplex PCR; TCRdb has only the in-frame clones, and not every one. V and J calls and clone size are given by that table; D and trimming were obtained from the DNA. The sample has 200,000 to 250,000 clones; just under 85% are singletons.

Sequencing was carried out using PBMCs or T cells enriched from blood (not recorded which). The chain has TRBV12-5 and TRBJ1-1; no reliable D call. This TCR came from a woman aged 40 to 50 with acute COVID-19. DNA for the CDR3: TGTGCTAGTGGTCCCGGGATGAACACTGAAGCTTTCTTT. Its translation: CASGPGMNTEAFF.